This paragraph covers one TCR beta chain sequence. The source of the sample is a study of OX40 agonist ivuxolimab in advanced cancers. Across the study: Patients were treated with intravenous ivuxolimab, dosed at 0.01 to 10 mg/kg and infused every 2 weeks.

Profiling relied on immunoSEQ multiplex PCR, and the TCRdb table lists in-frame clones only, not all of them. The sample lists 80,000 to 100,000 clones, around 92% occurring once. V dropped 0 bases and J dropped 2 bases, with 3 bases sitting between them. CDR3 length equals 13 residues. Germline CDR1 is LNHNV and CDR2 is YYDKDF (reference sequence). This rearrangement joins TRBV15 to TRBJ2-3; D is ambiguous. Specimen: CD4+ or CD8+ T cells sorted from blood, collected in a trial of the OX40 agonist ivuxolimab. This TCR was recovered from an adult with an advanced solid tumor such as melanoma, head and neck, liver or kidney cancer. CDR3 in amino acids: CATSRDLTDTQYF. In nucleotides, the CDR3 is TGTGCCACCAGCAGAGATCTCACAGATACGCAGTATTTT.